This T cell receptor (beta chain) was obtained from a study of blood T cell repertoires in COVID-19. The CDR3 runs 16 residues. Per the germline V gene, CDR1 is SGDLS and CDR2 is YYNGEE. With 3 bases clipped from V and 6 bases from J, the junction kept 9 bases outside the gene matches. Only in-frame clones appear in the TCRdb table, and some are missing; sequencing was by immunoSEQ multiplex PCR. The sample records fewer than 200,000 clones, about 86% being singletons. This TCR derives from a woman between 65 and 79 years old with COVID-19, enrolled during active disease. Sequencing was done on a sample of peripheral blood. The chain employs TRBV9 and TRBJ2-2; 9 positions match TRBD2. In DNA, the CDR3 is TGTGCCAGCAGCGCCTTAGCGGGAGTGGAATCCGGGGAGCTGTTTTTT. This gives the protein CASSALAGVESGELFF.